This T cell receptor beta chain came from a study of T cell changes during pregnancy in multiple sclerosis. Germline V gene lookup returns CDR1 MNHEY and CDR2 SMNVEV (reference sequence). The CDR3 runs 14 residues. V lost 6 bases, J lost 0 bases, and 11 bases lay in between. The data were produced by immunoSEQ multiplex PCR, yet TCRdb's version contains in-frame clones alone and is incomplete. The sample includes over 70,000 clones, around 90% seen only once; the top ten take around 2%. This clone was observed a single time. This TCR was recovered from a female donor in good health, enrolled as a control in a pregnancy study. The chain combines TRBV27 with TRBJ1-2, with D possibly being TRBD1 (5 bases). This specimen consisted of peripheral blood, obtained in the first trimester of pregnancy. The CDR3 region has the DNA TGTGCCAGCAGATCCAGGGTAGCTAACTATGGCTACACCTTC. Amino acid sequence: CASRSRVANYGYTF.